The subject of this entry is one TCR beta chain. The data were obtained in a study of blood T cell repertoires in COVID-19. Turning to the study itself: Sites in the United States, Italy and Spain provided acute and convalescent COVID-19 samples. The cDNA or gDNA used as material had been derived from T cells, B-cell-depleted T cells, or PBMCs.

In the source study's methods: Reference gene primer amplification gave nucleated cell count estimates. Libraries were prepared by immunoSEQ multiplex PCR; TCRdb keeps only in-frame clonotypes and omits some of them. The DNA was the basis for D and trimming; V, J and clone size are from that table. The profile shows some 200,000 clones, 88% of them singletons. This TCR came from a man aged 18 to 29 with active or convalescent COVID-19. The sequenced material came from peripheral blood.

As DNA, the CDR3 is TGTGCCAGCAGCTCGGGCCCACTAGCGGTGGGCTCCTACGAGCAGTACTTC. It codes for CASSSGPLAVGSYEQYF. The chain joins TRBV11-2 to TRBJ2-7; TRBD2 matches at 8 bases. The CDR3 has 17 amino acids. CDR1 SGHAT and CDR2 FQNNGV come from the germline V gene. The ends lost 4 bases at V and 0 bases at J; junction bases unmatched: 11.